The next 13 T cell receptor beta chains were all read from a single sample in a study of blood T cell repertoires in COVID-19. Measured with immunoSEQ multiplex PCR; TCRdb has only the in-frame clones, and not every one. The data hold under 250,000 clones, with roughly 80% observed a single time. Sequencing was done on a sample of PBMCs or T cells enriched from blood (not recorded which). All receptors come from a woman in her forties or fifties who had been exposed to COVID-19.

This clone was counted a single time. The chain uses TRBV13 and TRBJ2-2; perhaps TRBD1 as D (6 bases). Germline V gives CDR1 PRHDT, CDR2 FYEKMQ (reference sequence). V gave up 0 bases and J gave up 4 bases, with 15 bases separating them. There are 17 residues in the CDR3. The CDR3 nucleotides read TGTGCCAGCAGCTTAGGCCGACAGGATTGGAGCACCGGGGAGCTGTTTTTT. Translated, it gives CASSLGRQDWSTGELFF.

This rearrangement joins TRBV6-5 to TRBJ1-1; TRBD1 aligns across 8 bases. There are 13 residues in the CDR3. The germline CDR1 and CDR2 sequences are MNHEY and SVGAGI. Trimming cost V 6 bases and J 5 bases; bases outside gene matches: 5. In DNA, the CDR3 is TGTGCCAGCAGGTTACAGGGGGGAACTGAAGCTTTCTTT. It encodes CASRLQGGTEAFF.

The chain combines TRBV9 with TRBJ2-1, with 8 bases fitting TRBD2. The length of the CDR3 is 15 residues. Trimming at V came to 0 bases and at J to 6 bases, leaving 5 bases not matched to a gene. Germline V gene data show CDR1 as SGDLS and CDR2 as YYNGEE. The CDR3 sequence: CASSVVPGGANEQFF. Written as DNA, the CDR3 is TGTGCCAGCAGCGTAGTACCGGGAGGGGCCAATGAGCAGTTCTTC.

This chain links TRBV5-1 with TRBJ2-5; 8 bases fit TRBD1. This CDR3 contains 15 residues. V was clipped by 7 bases and J by 1 base; unmatched bases: 9. In germline, CDR1 is SGHRS, CDR2 YFSETQ. The CDR3 loop reads CASLDRDRSQETQYF. In nucleotides, the CDR3 is TGCGCCAGCCTTGATAGGGACAGGAGCCAAGAGACCCAGTACTTC.

This chain's CDR3 is CASSQRGLAGGNEQFF. CDR3 bases: TGTGCCAGCAGCCAAAGGGGACTAGCGGGGGGCAATGAGCAGTTCTTC. The chain recombines TRBV3-1 (or the pseudogene TRBV3-2) with TRBJ2-1, with TRBD2 matching over 15 bases. Germline CDR1 and CDR2: LGHDT and YNNKEL (reference sequence). There are 16 residues in the CDR3. V lost 2 bases, J lost 6 bases, and 2 bases stayed unmatched.

The chain couples TRBV6-5 to TRBJ1-2; D not certain. The CDR3 consists of 13 residues. From germline, CDR1 is MNHEY and CDR2 SVGAGI. Trimming removed 1 base from V and 8 bases from J, with 11 bases in between. As DNA, the CDR3 is TGTGCCAGCAGTTACTGGGCAGGCGGGGGCTACACCTTC. Encoded protein: CASSYWAGGGYTF.

V is TRBV11-2 and J is TRBJ1-2; 10 positions agree with TRBD1. The CDR3 contains 14 residues. V trimming: 5 bases; J trimming: 1 base; junction bases outside the gene matches: 1. Per the germline V gene, CDR1 is SGHAT and CDR2 is FQNNGV. The CDR3 region is CASSGTGDNYGYTF. The CDR3 DNA sequence: TGTGCCAGCAGCGGGACAGGGGATAACTATGGCTACACCTTC.

The chain couples TRBV11-3 to TRBJ2-1, with D possibly TRBD1 on 6 matching bases. Germline V gene data show CDR1 as SGHNT and CDR2 as YENEEA. The V end lost 4 bases, the J end lost 9 bases, and 10 bases lay between the germline ends. The CDR3 covers 12 residues. The CDR3 loop reads CASSYPRGEQFF. The DNA of the CDR3 is TGTGCCAGCAGCTACCCCAGGGGTGAGCAGTTCTTC.

The CDR3 reads CAWSGTGGTEAFF. In DNA, the CDR3 is TGTGCCTGGAGTGGGACCGGGGGGACTGAAGCTTTCTTT. The V call is TRBV30, the J call TRBJ1-1, with D possibly TRBD1 on 5 matching bases. Trimming cost V 1 base and J 5 bases, with 11 bases left between them. Germline values: CDR1 GTSNPN, CDR2 SVGIG (reference sequence). The CDR3 sequence is 13 residues long. The full variable domain, in which reference TRBV30 and TRBJ1-1 provide the parts outside the CDR3, is SQTIHQWPATLVQPVGSPLSLECTVEGTSNPNLYWYRQAAGRGLQLLFYSVGIGQISSEVPQNLSASRPQDRQFILSSKKLLLSDSGFYLCAWSGTGGTEAFFGQGTRLTVV.

The CDR3 nucleotides are TGTGCCAGCAGCCCATATAACGGGGTTATGACAGGGAGGATAGATACGCAGTATTTT. Protein product: CASSPYNGVMTGRIDTQYF. The V and J genes are TRBV5-4 and TRBJ2-3, with D tentatively TRBD1 (7 bases). There are 19 residues in the CDR3. Deletions cut 4 bases from V and 5 bases from J, with 29 bases between. The germline V gene has CDR1 SGHNT and CDR2 YYREEE (reference sequence).

This clone has just one count. The V call is TRBV19, the J call TRBJ2-7; a weak D match, TRBD2 (5 bases). The CDR3 extends over 16 amino acids. Between the trimmed V and J ends, which lost 2 bases and 1 base, there was a span of 15 bases. Looked up from germline, CDR1 is LNHDA and CDR2 is SQIVND (reference sequence). The DNA of the CDR3 is TGTGCCAGTAGTATACGGGAAAAAGGCCGATCCTACGAGCAGTACTTC. This translates into CASSIREKGRSYEQYF.

The CDR3 DNA reads TGTGCCAGCAGTTACCTAGACCCCGGGGAGACCCAGTACTTC. It yields the protein CASSYLDPGETQYF. The rearrangement links TRBV6-6 to TRBJ2-5, with D hard to call. The CDR3 is 14 amino acids. Trimming removed 2 bases from V and 5 bases from J, with 12 bases in between. The germline V gene has CDR1 MNHNY and CDR2 SVGAGI (reference sequence).

The V and J genes are TRBV30 and TRBJ2-3; no clear D gene. Between the trimmed V and J ends, which lost 0 bases and 6 bases, there was a span of 7 bases. The germline gives CDR1 GTSNPN, CDR2 SVGIG (reference sequence). The CDR3 has 12 residues. CDR3 sequence reads: CAWSVLKDTQYF. The CDR3, as DNA: TGTGCCTGGAGTGTACTCAAGGATACGCAGTATTTT.